The present T cell receptor beta chain was sequenced within a study of CD8 T cells in ankylosing spondylitis. General study points: Ankylosing spondylitis blood appeared to carry a characteristic TCR beta motif of roughly eight highly homologous variants. Reports say disease-linked clones showed up significantly more in matched ankylosing spondylitis synovial fluid.

This CDR3 is built from 17 residues. The V and J ends lost 5 bases and 2 bases respectively, with 19 bases between them. Germline values: CDR1 SGHVS, CDR2 FNYEAQ. Preparation of TCR beta libraries was done by quantitative 5'-RACE with molecular barcodes. TCRdb used MiXCR to reprocess the 5' RACE reads, holding one entry per CDR3 protein. The sample lists over 110,000 distinct CDR3 sequences, roughly 7.7% occurring once. This clonotype has a count of ten or more. Its antigen is currently unknown. The rearrangement links TRBV7-6 to TRBJ2-1; D unclear. The origin of this receptor is a male donor with ankylosing spondylitis. The sample was synovial fluid, either unsorted or a sorted T cell fraction (not recorded which). The CDR3 sequence is CASSTPDVPSTYNEQFF. As DNA, the CDR3 is TGTGCCAGCAGCACGCCCGATGTACCCAGTACCTACAATGAGCAGTTCTTC.